The 24 T cell receptor beta chains below come from one sample, sequenced in a study of blood T cells in healthy people across ages. Through a sample-barcoded 5' primer and a J-beta primer mix, a second PCR was run for roughly 6 to 11 cycles. MiXCR, run by TCRdb on the 5' RACE reads, gives a single entry per CDR3 protein. The sample has 1,300,000 or so distinct CDR3 sequences; 45% to 70% are singletons. The sequencing sample was made of blood. These receptors were obtained from a young man in good health.

This rearrangement joins TRBV3-1 to TRBJ1-2; D call uncertain. This CDR3 comprises 13 residues. V lost 2 bases, J lost 8 bases, and 12 bases lay in between. Germline lookup yields CDR1 LGHDT and CDR2 YNNKEL (reference sequence). This chain's CDR3 is CASSQNHLYGYTF. The CDR3 DNA is TGTGCCAGCAGCCAAAATCACTTATACGGCTACACCTTC.

V and J are TRBV6-5 and TRBJ2-4; D not certain. The end of the DNA fits TRBJ2-7 better, so the J call may be wrong. Germline CDR1 is MNHEY and CDR2 is SVGAGI. CDR3 length: 11 amino acids. CDR3 coding DNA: TGTGCCAGCAGTTACCCACCCGAGCAGTACTTC. It specifies CASSYPPEQYF.

The gene calls are TRBV20-1 and TRBJ2-1, with 10 bases matching TRBD2. With V trimmed by 5 bases and J by 4 bases, 2 bases remained unmatched. Germline CDR1 reads DFQATT; CDR2 reads SNEGSKA (reference sequence). The CDR3 sequence is 13 residues long. CDR3 in DNA: TGCAGTGCTCGTAGCGGGAGGTACAATGAGCAGTTCTTC. Translating gives CSARSGRYNEQFF.

This rearrangement joins TRBV25-1 to TRBJ1-2; 7 nucleotides line up with TRBD1. The CDR3 has 12 amino acids. Germline V gives CDR1 MGHDK, CDR2 SYGVNS. Trimming cost V 5 bases and J 7 bases; bases outside gene matches: 4. The CDR3 is CASSQGQFGYTF. Written as DNA, the CDR3 is TGTGCCAGCAGTCAGGGACAGTTTGGCTACACCTTC.

The chain recombines TRBV7-2 with TRBJ1-2; a weak D match, TRBD1 (5 bases). Trimming removed 3 bases at V and 7 bases at J, with 18 bases between. The length of the CDR3 is 15 residues. CDR1 and CDR2 from the germline V gene are SGHTA and FQGNSA. CDR3 bases: TGTGCCAGCAGCTTCCGGGACGCTACTAGGGGTGGCTACACCTTC. Residues: CASSFRDATRGGYTF.

V usage is TRBV28 and J usage is TRBJ2-3; tentatively, D is TRBD1 (6 bases). The CDR3 is 15 residues long. Germline lookup yields CDR1 MDHEN and CDR2 SYDVKM. With 4 bases removed from V and 7 bases from J, the gap between germline ends came to 18 bases. The CDR3 loop is CASSSLRQGMHTQYF. Written as DNA, the CDR3 is TGTGCCAGCAGTTCTCTGAGGCAGGGGATGCATACGCAGTATTTT.

The chain is built from TRBV20-1 and TRBJ1-6; tentative D call: TRBD1 (6 bases). This CDR3 is built from 12 residues. CDR1 and CDR2 from the germline V gene are DFQATT and SNEGSKA (reference sequence). Trimming took off 2 bases at V and 8 bases at J, with 7 bases between the two ends. CDR3 protein: CSARRTDSPLHF. The CDR3 region has the DNA TGCAGTGCTAGACGGACAGATTCACCCCTCCACTTT.

The chain has TRBV21-1 and TRBJ2-5; the D call TRBD1 from the table was never checked on the DNA. The J call is in doubt because the DNA end fits TRBJ2-7 better. TRBV21-1 is a documented pseudogene. There are 17 residues in the CDR3. CDR3 amino acids: CASSKAPVKQSPYEQYF. CDR3 bases: TGTGCCAGCAGCAAAGCGCCAGTTAAACAGTCCCCCTACGAGCAGTACTTC.

V and J are TRBV2 and TRBJ2-3; perhaps TRBD1 as D (6 bases). Trimming cost V 0 bases and J 2 bases, with 12 bases left between them. The CDR3 length is 16 residues. Germline CDR1 SNHLY, CDR2 FYNNEI. The CDR3 sequence is CASSEALGGDTDTQYF. The CDR3 nucleotides read TGTGCCAGCAGTGAAGCGCTTGGGGGCGACACAGATACGCAGTATTTT. The full variable domain, its missing parts supplied by reference TRBV2 and TRBJ2-3, is EPEVTQTPSHQVTQMGQEVILRCVPISNHLYFYWYRQILGQKVEFLVSFYNNEISEKSEIFDDQFSVERPDGSNFTLKIRSTKLEDSAMYFCASSEALGGDTDTQYFGPGTRLTVL.

The chain links TRBV10-2 to TRBJ2-3, with 11 bases lining up with TRBD1. Losses at the gene ends were 6 bases for V and 4 bases for J; bases not matched to a gene: 3. Germline V gene sequence: CDR1 WSHSY, CDR2 SAAADI. The CDR3 contains 14 residues. Here the CDR3 DNA reads TGCGCCAGCAGATGGGGACAGGGGGCAGATACGCAGTATTTT. Its protein is CASRWGQGADTQYF.

The chain combines TRBV4-3 with TRBJ2-1, with TRBD1 matching over 7 bases. CDR1 LGHNA and CDR2 YSLEER come from the germline V gene. This CDR3 is 17 amino acids long. With 0 bases clipped from V and 4 bases from J, the junction kept 9 bases outside the gene matches. In nucleotides, the CDR3 is TGCGCCAGCAGCCAAGATCACGGACAGGCCGTTTACAATGAGCAGTTCTTC. Its translation: CASSQDHGQAVYNEQFF.

The V gene is TRBV20-1, the J gene TRBJ2-3, with TRBD2 identical over 10 bases. Trimming cost V 2 bases and J 4 bases; bases outside gene matches: 9. CDR3 length: 16 residues. The germline CDR1 and CDR2 sequences are DFQATT and SNEGSKA (reference sequence). The CDR3 spells CSARPFLAGEADTQYF. The CDR3, as DNA: TGCAGTGCTAGACCCTTTCTAGCGGGAGAAGCAGATACGCAGTATTTT.

The chain joins TRBV20-1 to TRBJ2-7; 7 bases match TRBD1. J gave up 6 bases and V 3 bases, and 14 bases lay outside the gene matches. The CDR3 runs to 15 residues. Germline V gene sequence: CDR1 DFQATT, CDR2 SNEGSKA (reference sequence). CDR3 sequence: CSASGIQGPSSEQYF. The DNA for the CDR3 is TGCAGTGCTAGCGGAATACAGGGGCCCTCGAGCGAGCAGTACTTC.

CDR3 protein: CASSQRIKTGSGADTQYF. The CDR3 bases are TGCGCCAGCAGCCAAAGAATCAAGACAGGGTCTGGGGCAGATACGCAGTATTTT. V is TRBV4-1 and J is TRBJ2-3; TRBD1 matches at 7 bases. This CDR3 has 18 residues. Trimming at V came to 2 bases and at J to 4 bases, leaving 15 bases not matched to a gene. Germline V gene sequence: CDR1 MGHRA, CDR2 YSYEKL.

The chain joins TRBV29-1 to TRBJ2-4, with 11 bases aligning to TRBD2. Losses at the gene ends were 3 bases for V and 0 bases for J; bases not matched to a gene: 10. CDR1 and CDR2 from the germline V gene are SQVTM and ANQGSEA. The length of the CDR3 is 18 residues. The CDR3: CSVDGVAGGPLAKNIQYF. The CDR3, as DNA: TGCAGCGTTGATGGCGTAGCGGGGGGGCCGCTAGCCAAAAACATTCAGTACTTC.

The rearrangement uses TRBV4-2 and TRBJ2-7; 9 nucleotides align to TRBD2. Germline V CDR1 and CDR2: LGHNA, YNFKEQ. There are 15 residues in the CDR3. The junction had 10 bases not matched to a gene; V was cut back by 4 bases and J by 6 bases. The DNA of the CDR3 is TGTGCCAGCAGCCCCGATAGCGGGAGTATTTTCGAGCAGTACTTC. Its protein is CASSPDSGSIFEQYF.

J is TRBJ2-4 and V is TRBV7-9; D uncertain. The J call may be wrong; the DNA end is better matched by TRBJ2-7. This CDR3 region has 13 residues. The V gene's germline CDR1 is SEHNR and CDR2 FQNEAQ (reference sequence). Here the CDR3 DNA reads TGTGCCAGCAGCTTAGTATCTCTAAGCGAGCAGTACTTC. It specifies CASSLVSLSEQYF.

The CDR3 here is CASSGTSGAPDTQYF. In nucleotides, the CDR3 is TGCGCCAGCAGCGGAACCTCGGGGGCCCCAGATACGCAGTATTTT. V and J are TRBV5-1 and TRBJ2-3, with D tentatively TRBD1 or TRBD2 (6 bases each). Germline V gene data show CDR1 as SGHRS and CDR2 as YFSETQ. The CDR3 extends over 15 amino acids. V lost 4 bases, J lost 4 bases, and 16 bases lay in between.

The table lists this clonotype with a count of one. The chain couples TRBV29-1 to TRBJ2-1, with 11 bases lining up with TRBD2. The J call is in doubt because the DNA end fits TRBJ2-7 better. Germline V gene lookup returns CDR1 SQVTM and CDR2 ANQGSEA. The CDR3 length is 16 residues. This chain's CDR3 is CSSHPRLAGLYNEQYF. In DNA form, the CDR3 reads TGCAGCTCCCACCCGAGACTAGCGGGACTCTACAATGAGCAGTACTTC.

The chain joins TRBV29-1 to TRBJ2-1, with unresolved D. This CDR3 has 15 residues. Per germline, CDR1 SQVTM and CDR2 ANQGSEA. The V end lost 5 bases, the J end lost 2 bases, and 16 bases lay between the germline ends. CDR3 bases: TGCAGCGTTAAATTGTTAACGGATCCCTACAATGAGCAGTTCTTC. Protein: CSVKLLTDPYNEQFF.

The chain links TRBV9 to TRBJ2-2; D gene unclear. The CDR3 is made up of 14 amino acids. Per germline, CDR1 SGDLS and CDR2 YYNGEE. V gave up 3 bases and J gave up 4 bases, with 10 bases separating them. CDR3 DNA: TGTGCCAGCAGCGCCCAGAGAGGCACCGGGGAGCTGTTTTTT. It is translated as CASSAQRGTGELFF.

This clonotype appeared many times. In DNA form, the CDR3 reads TGTGCCAGCAGTGAAGCTACAGGGGGTAATTCACCCCTCCACTTT. This translates into CASSEATGGNSPLHF. This chain connects TRBV6-1 to TRBJ1-6, with TRBD1 identical over 8 bases. This CDR3 contains 15 residues. Germline V gene sequence: CDR1 MNHNS, CDR2 SASEGT. Trimming took 0 bases from V and 6 from J; bases not matched to a gene: 1.

This clonotype turned up a few times. V usage is TRBV7-9 and J usage is TRBJ2-7; no reliable D call. CDR1 and CDR2 from the germline V gene are SEHNR and FQNEAQ (reference sequence). Trimming removed 1 base from V and 5 bases from J, with 15 bases in between. CDR3 size: 15 residues. CDR3 coding DNA: TGTGCCAGCAGCTTAGGGGCGGTGTCAACCGACGAGCAGTACTTC. Translating it yields CASSLGAVSTDEQYF.

This chain connects TRBV6-2 or TRBV6-3 to TRBJ2-7, with D possibly being TRBD2 (5 bases). The CDR3 is made up of 15 amino acids. V was clipped by 2 bases and J by 5 bases, with 16 bases between them. CDR1 and CDR2 (germline): MNHEY, SVGEGT. The CDR3 region has the DNA TGTGCCAGCAGTTACCTGGAATCGGGGATCCACGAGCAGTACTTC. The encoded protein is CASSYLESGIHEQYF.